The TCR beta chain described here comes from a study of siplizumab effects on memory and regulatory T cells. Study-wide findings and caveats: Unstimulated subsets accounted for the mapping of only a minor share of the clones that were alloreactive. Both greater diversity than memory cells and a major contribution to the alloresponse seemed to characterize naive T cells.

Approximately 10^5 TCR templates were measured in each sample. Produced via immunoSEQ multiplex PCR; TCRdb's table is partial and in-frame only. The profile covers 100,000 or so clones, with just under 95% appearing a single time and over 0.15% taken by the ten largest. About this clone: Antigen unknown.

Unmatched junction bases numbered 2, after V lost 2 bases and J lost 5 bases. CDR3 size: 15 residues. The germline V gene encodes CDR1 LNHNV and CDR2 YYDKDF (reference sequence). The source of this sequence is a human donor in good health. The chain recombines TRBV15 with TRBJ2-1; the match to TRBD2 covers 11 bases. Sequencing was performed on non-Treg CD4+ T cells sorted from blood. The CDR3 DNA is TGTGCCACCAGCAGAACTAGCGGGGGAAACAATGAGCAGTTCTTC. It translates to CATSRTSGGNNEQFF.